What follows are 8 T cell receptor beta chains derived from one specimen sequenced in a study of CD8+CD57+ T cells in acquired aplastic anemia. TCR beta VDJ and CDR3 were profiled, and genomic DNA was the template. Via MiXCR, TCRdb re-called the reads, giving one row per CDR3 protein. In the table there are a few hundred thousand distinct CDR3 sequences, around 60% of which are singletons. Sequencing was carried out using sorted CD4+, CD8+, or CD8+CD57+ T cells (not recorded which) from PBMCs. These receptors were collected from a human donor with severe aplastic anemia or a healthy control (not recorded which).

The V and J genes are TRBV19 and TRBJ2-7, with D maybe TRBD2 (6 bases). The CDR3 runs 16 residues. The germline gives CDR1 LNHDA, CDR2 SQIVND (reference sequence). Trimming took off 4 bases at V and 0 bases at J, with 16 bases between the two ends. CDR3 amino acids: CASSTPGLRSSYEQYF. In DNA form, the CDR3 reads TGTGCCAGTAGTACCCCGGGACTCCGTAGCTCCTACGAGCAGTACTTC. Looking up the rest from reference TRBV19 and TRBJ2-7 gives the full variable domain: DGGITQSPKYLFRKEGQNVTLSCEQNLNHDAMYWYRQDPGQGLRLIYYSQIVNDFQKGDIAEGYSVSREKKESFPLTVTSAQKNPTAFYLCASSTPGLRSSYEQYFGPGTRLTVT.

The V gene is TRBV7-9, the J gene TRBJ2-1, with 7 bases fitting TRBD1. The CDR3 runs 13 residues. Germline V gene data show CDR1 as SEHNR and CDR2 as FQNEAQ (reference sequence). The junction had 8 bases not matched to a gene; V was cut back by 8 bases and J by 7 bases. Written as DNA, the CDR3 is TGTGCCAGCTCCGACAGGGCGTGGAATGAGCAGTTCTTC. Its translation: CASSDRAWNEQFF.

This chain joins TRBV9 and TRBJ1-2; possible D gene TRBD1, 5 bases. The CDR3 runs 13 residues. V shed 1 base and J shed 4 bases, with 8 bases lying between them. Germline CDR1 reads SGDLS; CDR2 reads YYNGEE. The CDR3 reads CASSVSGSYGYTF. The CDR3 nucleotides are TGTGCCAGCAGCGTATCAGGGAGCTATGGCTACACCTTC.

This chain connects TRBV29-1 to TRBJ2-1; 8 bases map to TRBD1. This CDR3 region has 13 residues. V shed 5 bases, J shed 5 bases, and the junction held 5 bases outside the gene matches. Germline V gene lookup returns CDR1 SQVTM and CDR2 ANQGSEA. The CDR3 DNA reads TGCAGCGTTCGGACAGGGACCCACAATGAGCAGTTCTTC. Its translation is CSVRTGTHNEQFF.

In its sample, this clonotype was seen a few times. V and J are TRBV20-1 and TRBJ1-2; D ambiguous. The V gene lost 3 bases and the J gene lost 0 bases, with 5 bases spanning the gap. This CDR3 region has 12 residues. Germline V gene data show CDR1 as DFQATT and CDR2 as SNEGSKA (reference sequence). As DNA, the CDR3 is TGCAGTGCTAGCTACCCTAACTATGGCTACACCTTC. Its translation is CSASYPNYGYTF.

This clonotype was found a few times. At one end the junction does not follow the germline gene, possibly because of a read error. The rearrangement joins TRBV7-7 to TRBJ2-5; 7 nucleotides agree with TRBD1. The CDR3 contains 13 residues. CDR1 is SSHAT, CDR2 FNYEAQ, per germline (reference sequence). CDR3 in amino acids: CASSLDRTETQYF. The DNA for the CDR3 is TGTGCTAGCAGCCTGGACAGGACCGAGACCCAGTACTTC.

V usage is TRBV15 and J usage is TRBJ2-5; TRBD1 matches at 8 bases. CDR1 and CDR2 (germline): LNHNV, YYDKDF (reference sequence). The CDR3 length is 14 residues. V lost 10 bases to trimming and J lost 5 bases; unmatched junction nucleotides: 12. Written as DNA, the CDR3 is TGTGCCAGCTTAGCGACAGGGGTGGCGGAGACCCAGTACTTC. Translation: CASLATGVAETQYF. Supplemented by reference TRBV15 and TRBJ2-5, the full variable domain reads DAMVIQNPRYQVTQFGKPVTLSCSQTLNHNVMYWYQQKSSQAPKLLFHYYDKDFNNEADTPDNFQSRRPNTSFCFLDIRSPGLGDTAMYLCASLATGVAETQYFGPGTRLLVL.

This clonotype was recorded at least ten times. The chain combines TRBV9 with TRBJ2-1; D not resolved. Germline CDR1 is SGDLS and CDR2 is YYNGEE. The CDR3 length is 16 residues. V gave up 2 bases and J gave up 6 bases, with 18 bases separating them. The CDR3 DNA reads as TGTGCCAGCAGCGTCCCTTCTGAACGGCTGGCCAATGAGCAGTTCTTC. Its protein product is CASSVPSERLANEQFF.